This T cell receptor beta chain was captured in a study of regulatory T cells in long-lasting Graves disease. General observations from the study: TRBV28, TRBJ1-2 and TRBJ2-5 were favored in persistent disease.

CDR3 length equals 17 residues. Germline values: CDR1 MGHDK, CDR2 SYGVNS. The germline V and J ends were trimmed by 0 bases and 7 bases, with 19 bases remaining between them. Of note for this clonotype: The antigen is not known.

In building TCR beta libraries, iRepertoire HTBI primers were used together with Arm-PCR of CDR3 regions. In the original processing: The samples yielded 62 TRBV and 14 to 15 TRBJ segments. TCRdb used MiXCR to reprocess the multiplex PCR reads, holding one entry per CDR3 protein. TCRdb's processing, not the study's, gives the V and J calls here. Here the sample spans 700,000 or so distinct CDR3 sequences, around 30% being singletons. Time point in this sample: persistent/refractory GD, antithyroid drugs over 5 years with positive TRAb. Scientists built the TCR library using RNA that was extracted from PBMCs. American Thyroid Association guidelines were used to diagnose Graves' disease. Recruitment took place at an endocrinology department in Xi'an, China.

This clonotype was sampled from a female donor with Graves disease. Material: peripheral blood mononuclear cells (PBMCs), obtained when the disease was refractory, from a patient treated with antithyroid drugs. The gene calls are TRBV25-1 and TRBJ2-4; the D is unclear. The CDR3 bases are TGTGCCAGCAGTGAATATGAGACTCTAAACGCCGGCAACATTCAGTACTTC. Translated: CASSEYETLNAGNIQYF. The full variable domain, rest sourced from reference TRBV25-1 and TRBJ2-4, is EADIYQTPRYLVIGTGKKITLECSQTMGHDKMYWYQQDPGMELHLIHYSYGVNSTEKGDLSSESTVSRIRTEHFPLTLESARPSHTSQYLCASSEYETLNAGNIQYFGAGTRLSVL.